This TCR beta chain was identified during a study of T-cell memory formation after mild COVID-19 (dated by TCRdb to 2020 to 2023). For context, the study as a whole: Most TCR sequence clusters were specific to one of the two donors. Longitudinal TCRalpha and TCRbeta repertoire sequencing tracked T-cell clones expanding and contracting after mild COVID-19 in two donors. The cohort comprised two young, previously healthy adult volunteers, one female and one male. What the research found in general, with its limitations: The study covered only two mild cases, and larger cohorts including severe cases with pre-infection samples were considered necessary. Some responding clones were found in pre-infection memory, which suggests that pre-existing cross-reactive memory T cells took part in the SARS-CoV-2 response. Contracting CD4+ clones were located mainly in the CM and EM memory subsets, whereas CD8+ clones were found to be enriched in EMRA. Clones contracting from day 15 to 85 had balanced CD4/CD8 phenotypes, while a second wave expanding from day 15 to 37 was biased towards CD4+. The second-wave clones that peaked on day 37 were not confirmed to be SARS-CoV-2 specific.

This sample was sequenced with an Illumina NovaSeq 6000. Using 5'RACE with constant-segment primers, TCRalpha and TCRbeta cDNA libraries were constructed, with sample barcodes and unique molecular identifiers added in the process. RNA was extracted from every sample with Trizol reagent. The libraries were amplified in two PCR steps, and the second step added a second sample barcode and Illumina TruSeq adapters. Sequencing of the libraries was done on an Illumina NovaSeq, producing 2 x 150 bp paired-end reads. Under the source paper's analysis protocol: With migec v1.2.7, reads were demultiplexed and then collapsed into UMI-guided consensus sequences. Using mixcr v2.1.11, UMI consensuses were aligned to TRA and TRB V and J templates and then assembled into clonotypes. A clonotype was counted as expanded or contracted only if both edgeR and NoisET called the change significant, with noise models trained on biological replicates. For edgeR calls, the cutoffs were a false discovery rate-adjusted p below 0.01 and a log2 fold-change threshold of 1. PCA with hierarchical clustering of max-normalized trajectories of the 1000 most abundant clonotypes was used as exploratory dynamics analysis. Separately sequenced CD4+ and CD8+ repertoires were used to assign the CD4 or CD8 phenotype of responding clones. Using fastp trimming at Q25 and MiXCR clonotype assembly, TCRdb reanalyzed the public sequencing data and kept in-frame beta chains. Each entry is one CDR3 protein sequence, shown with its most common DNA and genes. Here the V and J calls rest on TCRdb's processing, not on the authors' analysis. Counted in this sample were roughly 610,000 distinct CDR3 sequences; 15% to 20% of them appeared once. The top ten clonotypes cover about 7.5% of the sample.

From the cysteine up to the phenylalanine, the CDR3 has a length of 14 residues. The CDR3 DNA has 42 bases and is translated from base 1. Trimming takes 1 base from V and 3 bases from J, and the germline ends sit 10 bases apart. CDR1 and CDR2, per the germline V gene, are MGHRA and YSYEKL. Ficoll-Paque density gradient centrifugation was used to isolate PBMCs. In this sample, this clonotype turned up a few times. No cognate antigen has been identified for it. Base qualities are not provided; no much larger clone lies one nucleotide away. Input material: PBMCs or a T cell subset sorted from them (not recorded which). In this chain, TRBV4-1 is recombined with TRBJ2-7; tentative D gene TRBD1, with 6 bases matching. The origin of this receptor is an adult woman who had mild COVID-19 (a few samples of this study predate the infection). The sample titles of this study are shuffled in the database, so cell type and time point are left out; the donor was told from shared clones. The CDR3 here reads CASSQAGTNYEQYF. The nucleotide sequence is TGCGCCAGCAGCCAAGCCGGGACAAACTACGAGCAGTACTTC.